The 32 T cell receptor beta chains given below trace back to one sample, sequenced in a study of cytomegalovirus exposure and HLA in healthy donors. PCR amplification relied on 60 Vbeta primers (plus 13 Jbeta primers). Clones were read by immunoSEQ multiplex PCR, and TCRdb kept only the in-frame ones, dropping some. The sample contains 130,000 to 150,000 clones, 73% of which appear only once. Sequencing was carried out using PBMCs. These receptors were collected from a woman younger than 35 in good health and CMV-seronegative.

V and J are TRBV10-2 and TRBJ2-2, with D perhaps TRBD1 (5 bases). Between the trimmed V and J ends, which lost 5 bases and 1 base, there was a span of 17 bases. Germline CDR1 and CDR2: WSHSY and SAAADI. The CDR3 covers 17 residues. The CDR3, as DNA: TGCGCCAGCAGTTTAAGATTAGGACAAGAGAACACCGGGGAGCTGTTTTTT. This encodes CASSLRLGQENTGELFF.

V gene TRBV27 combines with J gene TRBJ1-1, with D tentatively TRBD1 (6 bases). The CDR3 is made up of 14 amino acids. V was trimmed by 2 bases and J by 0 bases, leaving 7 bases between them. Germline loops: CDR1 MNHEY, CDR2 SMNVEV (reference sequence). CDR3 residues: CASSLGGMNTEAFF. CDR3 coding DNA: TGTGCCAGCAGTTTAGGGGGCATGAACACTGAAGCTTTCTTT.

CDR3 coding DNA: TGCGCCAGCAGCCAACCTGGACAGGATGAGACCCAGTACTTC. Translated: CASSQPGQDETQYF. The chain recombines TRBV4-1 with TRBJ2-5, with 7 bases aligning to TRBD1. Trimming at V came to 2 bases and at J to 5 bases, leaving 5 bases not matched to a gene. Germline V CDR1 and CDR2: MGHRA, YSYEKL. The CDR3 sequence is 14 residues long.

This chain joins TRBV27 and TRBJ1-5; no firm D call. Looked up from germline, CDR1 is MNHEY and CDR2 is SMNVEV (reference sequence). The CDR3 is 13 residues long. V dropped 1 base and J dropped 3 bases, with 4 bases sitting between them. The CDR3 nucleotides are TGTGCCAGCAGTTTATTTCTCAATCAGCCCCAGCATTTT. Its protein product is CASSLFLNQPQHF.

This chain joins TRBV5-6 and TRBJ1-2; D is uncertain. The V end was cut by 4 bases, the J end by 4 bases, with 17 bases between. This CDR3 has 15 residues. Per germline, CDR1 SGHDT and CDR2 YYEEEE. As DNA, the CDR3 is TGTGCCAGCAGCCGAGTTTTGAGTTTACCCTATGGCTACACCTTC. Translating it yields CASSRVLSLPYGYTF.

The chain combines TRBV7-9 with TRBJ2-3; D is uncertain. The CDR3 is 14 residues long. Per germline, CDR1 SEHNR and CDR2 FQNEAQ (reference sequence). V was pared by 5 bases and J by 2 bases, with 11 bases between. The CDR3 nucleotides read TGTGCCAGCAGCACGCGGAGACCCACAGATACGCAGTATTTT. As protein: CASSTRRPTDTQYF.

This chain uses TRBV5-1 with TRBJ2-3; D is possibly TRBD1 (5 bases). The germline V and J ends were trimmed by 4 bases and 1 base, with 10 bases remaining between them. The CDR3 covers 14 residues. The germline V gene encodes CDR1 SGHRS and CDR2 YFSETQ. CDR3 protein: CASSPQTGTDTQYF. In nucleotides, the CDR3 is TGCGCCAGCAGCCCCCAGACAGGCACAGATACGCAGTATTTT.

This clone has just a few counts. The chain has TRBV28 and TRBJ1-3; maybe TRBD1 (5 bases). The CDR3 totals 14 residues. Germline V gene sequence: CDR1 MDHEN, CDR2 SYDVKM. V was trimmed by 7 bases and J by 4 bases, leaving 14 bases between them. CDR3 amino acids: CASTRVLGGNTIYF. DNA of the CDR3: TGTGCCAGCACCAGGGTGTTGGGAGGAAACACCATATATTTT.

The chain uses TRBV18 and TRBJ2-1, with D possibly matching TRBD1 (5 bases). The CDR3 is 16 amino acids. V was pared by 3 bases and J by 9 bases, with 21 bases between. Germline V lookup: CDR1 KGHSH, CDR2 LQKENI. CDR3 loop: CASSPFEDNGLREQFF. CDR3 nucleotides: TGTGCCAGCTCACCGTTCGAGGACAACGGCTTACGTGAGCAGTTCTTC. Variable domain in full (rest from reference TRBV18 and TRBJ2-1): NAGVMQNPRHLVRRRGQEARLRCSPMKGHSHVYWYRQLPEEGLKFMVYLQKENIIDESGMPKERFSAEFPKEGPSILRIQQVVRGDSAAYFCASSPFEDNGLREQFFGPGTRLTVL.

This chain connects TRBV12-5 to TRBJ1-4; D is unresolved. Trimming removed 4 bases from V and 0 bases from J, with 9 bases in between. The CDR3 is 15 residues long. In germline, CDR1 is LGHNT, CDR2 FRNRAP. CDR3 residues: CASGSQFATNEKLFF. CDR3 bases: TGTGCTAGTGGTTCCCAGTTTGCAACTAATGAAAAACTGTTTTTT. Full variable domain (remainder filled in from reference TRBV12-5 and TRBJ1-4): DARVTQTPRHKVTEMGQEVTMRCQPILGHNTVFWYRQTMMQGLELLAYFRNRAPLDDSGMPKDRFSAEMPDATLATLKIQPSEPRDSAVYFCASGSQFATNEKLFFGSGTQLSVL.

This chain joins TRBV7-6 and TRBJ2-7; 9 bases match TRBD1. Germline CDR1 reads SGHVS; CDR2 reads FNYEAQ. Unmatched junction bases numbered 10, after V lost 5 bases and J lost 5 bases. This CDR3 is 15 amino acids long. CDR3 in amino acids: CASSPADRGGHEQYV. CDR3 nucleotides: TGTGCCAGCAGCCCCGCCGACAGGGGGGGTCACGAGCAGTACGTC.

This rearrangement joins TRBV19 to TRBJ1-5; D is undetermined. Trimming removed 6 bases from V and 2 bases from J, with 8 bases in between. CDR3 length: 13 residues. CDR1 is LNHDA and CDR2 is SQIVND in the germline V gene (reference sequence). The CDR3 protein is CASRLFGNQPQHF. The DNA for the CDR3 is TGTGCCAGTAGATTATTTGGCAATCAGCCCCAGCATTTT.

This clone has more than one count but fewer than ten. This CDR3 reads CASRPTDSATDTQYF. The CDR3 nucleotides are TGTGCCAGCAGACCTACAGACAGTGCCACAGATACGCAGTATTTT. V usage is TRBV7-9 and J usage is TRBJ2-3, with D possibly TRBD1 on 5 matching bases. Between the trimmed V and J ends, which lost 6 bases and 2 bases, there was a span of 15 bases. Germline V gene data show CDR1 as SEHNR and CDR2 as FQNEAQ (reference sequence). CDR3 length: 15 amino acids.

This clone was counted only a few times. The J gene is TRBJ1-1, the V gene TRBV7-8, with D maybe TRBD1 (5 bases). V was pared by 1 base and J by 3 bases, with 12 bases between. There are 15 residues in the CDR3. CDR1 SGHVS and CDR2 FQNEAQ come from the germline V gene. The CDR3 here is CASSLDRLIDTEAFF. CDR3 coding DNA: TGTGCCAGCAGCTTAGACAGGCTTATAGACACTGAAGCTTTCTTT.

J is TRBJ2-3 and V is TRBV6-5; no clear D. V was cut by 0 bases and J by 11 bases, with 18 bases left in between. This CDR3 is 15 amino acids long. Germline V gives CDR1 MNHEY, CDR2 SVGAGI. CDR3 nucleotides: TGTGCCAGCAGTTACTCGAAGGCTAGTTTAAATCTGCAGTATTTT. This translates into CASSYSKASLNLQYF.

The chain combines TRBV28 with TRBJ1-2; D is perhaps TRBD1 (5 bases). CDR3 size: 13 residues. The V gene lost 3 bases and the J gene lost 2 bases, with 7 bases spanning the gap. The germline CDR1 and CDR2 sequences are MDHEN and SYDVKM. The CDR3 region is CASSFGGNYGYTF. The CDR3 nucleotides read TGTGCCAGCAGTTTCGGGGGAAACTATGGCTACACCTTC.

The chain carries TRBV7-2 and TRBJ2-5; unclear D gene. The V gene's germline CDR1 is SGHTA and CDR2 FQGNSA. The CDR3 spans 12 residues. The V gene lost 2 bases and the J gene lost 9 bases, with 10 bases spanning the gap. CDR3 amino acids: CASSLYSLSQYF. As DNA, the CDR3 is TGTGCCAGCAGCTTATATAGCCTTTCCCAGTACTTC. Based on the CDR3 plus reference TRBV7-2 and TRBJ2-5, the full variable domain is GAGVSQSPSNKVTEKGKDVELRCDPISGHTALYWYRQSLGQGLEFLIYFQGNSAPDKSGLPSDRFSAERTGGSVSTLTIQRTQQEDSAVYLCASSLYSLSQYFGPGTRLLVL.

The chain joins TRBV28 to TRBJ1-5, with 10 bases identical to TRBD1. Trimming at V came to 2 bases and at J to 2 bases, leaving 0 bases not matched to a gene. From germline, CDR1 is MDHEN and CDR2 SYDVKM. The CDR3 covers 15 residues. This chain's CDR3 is CASSLGTGGNQPQHF. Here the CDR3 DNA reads TGTGCCAGCAGTTTAGGGACAGGGGGCAATCAGCCCCAGCATTTT.

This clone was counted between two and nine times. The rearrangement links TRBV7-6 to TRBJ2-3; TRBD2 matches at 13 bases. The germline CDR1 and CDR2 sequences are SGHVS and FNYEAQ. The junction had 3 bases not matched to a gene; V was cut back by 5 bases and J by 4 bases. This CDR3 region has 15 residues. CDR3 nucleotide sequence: TGTGCCAGCAGCCTTACTAGCGGGGGGGCAGATACGCAGTATTTT. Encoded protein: CASSLTSGGADTQYF.

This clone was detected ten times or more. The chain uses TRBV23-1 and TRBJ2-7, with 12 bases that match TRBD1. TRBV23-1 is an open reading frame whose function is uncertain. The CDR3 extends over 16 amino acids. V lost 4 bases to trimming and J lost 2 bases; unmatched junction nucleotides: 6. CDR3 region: CASSLYRDRGPYEQYF. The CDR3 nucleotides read TGCGCCAGCAGTCTCTACCGGGACAGGGGGCCCTACGAGCAGTACTTC.

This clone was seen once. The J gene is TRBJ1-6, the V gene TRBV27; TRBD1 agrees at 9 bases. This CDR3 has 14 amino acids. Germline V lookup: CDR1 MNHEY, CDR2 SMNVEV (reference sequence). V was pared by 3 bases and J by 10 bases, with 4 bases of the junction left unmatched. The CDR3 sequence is CASSLGTGTSPLHF. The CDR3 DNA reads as TGTGCCAGCAGTTTGGGGACAGGGACCTCACCCCTCCACTTT.

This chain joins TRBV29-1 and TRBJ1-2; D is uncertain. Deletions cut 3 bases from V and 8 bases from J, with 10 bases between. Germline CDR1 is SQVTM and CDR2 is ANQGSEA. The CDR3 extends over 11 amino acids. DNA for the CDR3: TGCAGCGTTGACCATACCCAGGGCTACACCTTC. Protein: CSVDHTQGYTF.

This chain's CDR3 is CASSSGTNTGELFF. CDR3 coding DNA: TGCGCCAGCAGCTCCGGGACAAACACCGGGGAGCTGTTTTTT. The V call is TRBV5-1, the J call TRBJ2-2; D might be TRBD1 (6 bases). Germline CDR1 and CDR2: SGHRS and YFSETQ. The CDR3 covers 14 residues. V gave up 3 bases and J gave up 2 bases, with 8 bases separating them.

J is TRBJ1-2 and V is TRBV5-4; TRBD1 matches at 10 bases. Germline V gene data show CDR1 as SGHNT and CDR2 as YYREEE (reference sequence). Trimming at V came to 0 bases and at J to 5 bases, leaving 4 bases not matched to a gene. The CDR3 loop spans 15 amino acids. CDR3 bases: TGTGCCAGCAGCTTGGAAGGGACAGGGGTATATGGCTACACCTTC. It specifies CASSLEGTGVYGYTF.

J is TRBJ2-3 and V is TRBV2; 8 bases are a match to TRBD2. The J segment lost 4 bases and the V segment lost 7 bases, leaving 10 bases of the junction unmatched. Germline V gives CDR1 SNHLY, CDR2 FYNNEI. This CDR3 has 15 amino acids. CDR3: CASMPGTRVSDTQYF. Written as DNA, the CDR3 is TGTGCCAGCATGCCCGGGACTAGGGTTTCAGATACGCAGTATTTT. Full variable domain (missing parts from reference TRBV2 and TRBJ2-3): EPEVTQTPSHQVTQMGQEVILRCVPISNHLYFYWYRQILGQKVEFLVSFYNNEISEKSEIFDDQFSVERPDGSNFTLKIRSTKLEDSAMYFCASMPGTRVSDTQYFGPGTRLTVL.

CDR3 coding DNA: TGTGCCAGCACTGAAGCGGGAATAGAGACCCAGTACTTC. As protein: CASTEAGIETQYF. J is TRBJ2-5 and V is TRBV6-5, with 7 bases that match TRBD2. The V and J ends lost 7 bases and 4 bases, in that order; junction bases with no gene match: 6. The CDR3 length is 13 residues. Germline lookup yields CDR1 MNHEY and CDR2 SVGAGI.

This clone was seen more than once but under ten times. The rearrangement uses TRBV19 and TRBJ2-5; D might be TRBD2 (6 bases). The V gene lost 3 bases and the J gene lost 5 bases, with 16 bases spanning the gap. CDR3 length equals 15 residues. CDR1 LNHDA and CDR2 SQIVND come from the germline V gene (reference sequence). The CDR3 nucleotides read TGTGCCAGTAGTATTGGAGGGAGCCGCCGGGAGACCCAGTACTTC. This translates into CASSIGGSRRETQYF.

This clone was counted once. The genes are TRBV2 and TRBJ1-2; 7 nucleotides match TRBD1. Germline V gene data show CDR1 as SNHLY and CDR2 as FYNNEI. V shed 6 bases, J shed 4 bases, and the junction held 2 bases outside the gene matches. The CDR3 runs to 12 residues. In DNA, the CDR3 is TGTGCCAGCAGGGACAGGCTCTATGGCTACACCTTC. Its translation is CASRDRLYGYTF.

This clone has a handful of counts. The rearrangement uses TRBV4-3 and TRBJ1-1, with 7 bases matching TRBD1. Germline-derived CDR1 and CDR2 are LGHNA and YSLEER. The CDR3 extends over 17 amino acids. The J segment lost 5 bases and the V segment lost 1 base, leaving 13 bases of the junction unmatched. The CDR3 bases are TGCGCCAGCAGCCAAGGACCTCCTAAACAGGGGAGAACTGAAGCTTTCTTT. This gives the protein CASSQGPPKQGRTEAFF.

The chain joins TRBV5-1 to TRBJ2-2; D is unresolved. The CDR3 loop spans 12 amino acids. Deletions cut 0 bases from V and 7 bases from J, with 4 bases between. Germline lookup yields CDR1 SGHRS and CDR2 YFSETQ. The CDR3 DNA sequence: TGCGCCAGCAGCTTGGCCCTCGGGGAGCTGTTTTTT. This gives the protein CASSLALGELFF. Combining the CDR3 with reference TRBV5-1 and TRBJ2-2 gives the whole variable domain KAGVTQTPRYLIKTRGQQVTLSCSPISGHRSVSWYQQTPGQGLQFLFEYFSETQRNKGNFPGRFSGRQFSNSRSEMNVSTLELGDSALYLCASSLALGELFFGEGSRLTVL.

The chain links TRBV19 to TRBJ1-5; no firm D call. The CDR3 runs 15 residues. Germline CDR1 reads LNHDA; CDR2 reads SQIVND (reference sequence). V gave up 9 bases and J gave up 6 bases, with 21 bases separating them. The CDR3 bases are TGTGCCAGCCAACCGGGATTGGGGAAGTTTCAGCCCCAGCATTTT. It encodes CASQPGLGKFQPQHF. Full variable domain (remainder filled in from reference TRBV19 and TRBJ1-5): DGGITQSPKYLFRKEGQNVTLSCEQNLNHDAMYWYRQDPGQGLRLIYYSQIVNDFQKGDIAEGYSVSREKKESFPLTVTSAQKNPTAFYLCASQPGLGKFQPQHFGDGTRLSIL.

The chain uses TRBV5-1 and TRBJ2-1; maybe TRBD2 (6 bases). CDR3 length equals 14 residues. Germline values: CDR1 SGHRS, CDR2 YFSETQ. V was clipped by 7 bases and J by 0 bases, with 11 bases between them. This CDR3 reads CASFMGGSYNEQFF. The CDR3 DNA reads TGCGCCAGCTTTATGGGGGGCTCCTACAATGAGCAGTTCTTC.